The 28 T cell receptor beta chains below come from one sample, sequenced in a study of blood T cell repertoires in COVID-19. Profiling relied on immunoSEQ multiplex PCR, and the TCRdb table lists in-frame clones only, not all of them. The data contain roughly 340,000 clones, more than 75% of them seen just once; the ten biggest clones take up about 6.9%. The sequenced material came from peripheral blood. The receptor set was obtained from a woman in her forties or fifties with COVID-19, enrolled during active disease.

The chain uses TRBV28 and TRBJ1-1; 9 nucleotides line up with TRBD1. Germline V gives CDR1 MDHEN, CDR2 SYDVKM. The ends lost 6 bases at V and 0 bases at J; junction bases unmatched: 5. This CDR3 is built from 15 residues. CDR3 sequence reads: CASRLQGALNTEAFF. CDR3 nucleotide sequence: TGTGCCAGCAGGTTACAGGGGGCCTTGAACACTGAAGCTTTCTTT.

The V call is TRBV7-8, the J call TRBJ2-2, with 12 bases matching TRBD1. CDR3 length: 16 residues. The J segment lost 7 bases and the V segment lost 5 bases, leaving 8 bases of the junction unmatched. The germline CDR1 and CDR2 sequences are SGHVS and FQNEAQ. CDR3 loop: CASSPGTGGAGGELFF. In nucleotides, the CDR3 is TGTGCCAGCAGCCCTGGGACAGGGGGCGCGGGCGGGGAGCTGTTTTTT.

The rearrangement links TRBV5-4 to TRBJ2-7; 11 bases line up with TRBD1. J gave up 6 bases and V 2 bases, and 7 bases lay outside the gene matches. The CDR3 is made up of 15 amino acids. Per germline, CDR1 SGHNT and CDR2 YYREEE (reference sequence). The CDR3 sequence: CASSFRTGGLGEQYF. In nucleotides, the CDR3 is TGTGCCAGCAGCTTTCGGACAGGGGGCTTGGGCGAGCAGTACTTC.

V usage is TRBV6-2 or TRBV6-3 and J usage is TRBJ1-5; D is unresolved. V was trimmed by 0 bases and J by 4 bases, leaving 4 bases between them. The CDR3 has 13 residues. The V gene's germline CDR1 is MNHEY and CDR2 SVGEGT. As DNA, the CDR3 is TGTGCCAGCAGTTACTCCCCAAATCAGCCCCAGCATTTT. This codes for CASSYSPNQPQHF.

The rearrangement uses TRBV21-1 and TRBJ1-1. TRBV21-1 is shown as a pseudogene. The CDR3 spans 12 residues. Written as DNA, the CDR3 is TGTGCCAGCAGCAAACGGTCGGGGGAATGGTTTTTT. Encoded protein: CASSKRSGEWFF.

This chain connects TRBV7-2 to TRBJ1-5, with a tentative D call TRBD1 (6 bases). The V end lost 2 bases, the J end lost 6 bases, and 11 bases lay between the germline ends. The CDR3 is 14 amino acids. Per the germline V gene, CDR1 is SGHTA and CDR2 is FQGNSA. The CDR3 loop reads CASSLQPGVQPQHF. CDR3 DNA sequence: TGTGCCAGCAGCTTACAGCCAGGGGTTCAGCCCCAGCATTTT.

This clone came up a few times. The rearrangement uses TRBV6-4 and TRBJ2-2, with 7 nucleotides matching TRBD2. The CDR3 is 18 residues long. Germline assignment: CDR1 MRHNA and CDR2 SNTAGT. Germline trimming cut 0 bases from V and 1 base from J; bases unmatched to any gene: 8. The CDR3 sequence: CASSDSPLAEMNTGELFF. Written as DNA, the CDR3 is TGTGCCAGCAGTGACTCACCTCTAGCGGAAATGAACACCGGGGAGCTGTTTTTT.

The rearrangement uses TRBV29-1 and TRBJ1-1; TRBD1 might be the D (5 bases). Per the germline V gene, CDR1 is SQVTM and CDR2 is ANQGSEA. Trimming removed 0 bases from V and 4 bases from J, with 15 bases in between. This CDR3 contains 15 residues. The CDR3 reads CSVEETTAAPTEAFF. The CDR3 bases are TGCAGCGTTGAAGAAACGACAGCAGCTCCCACTGAAGCTTTCTTT.

This chain links TRBV5-1 with TRBJ1-1; D not certain. The CDR3 spans 15 residues. Per germline, CDR1 SGHRS and CDR2 YFSETQ. V was cut by 0 bases and J by 1 base, with 10 bases left in between. The chain's CDR3 is CASSLESLTNTEAFF. In DNA, the CDR3 is TGCGCCAGCAGCTTGGAGAGCCTTACGAACACTGAAGCTTTCTTT.

With regard to this clone: Additional DNA sequences in this sample encode the identical CDR3. The chain couples TRBV6-5 to TRBJ1-1; D may be TRBD1 (6 bases). Germline V CDR1 and CDR2: MNHEY, SVGAGI. The CDR3 length is 13 residues. Trimming pared 4 bases from V and 1 base from J, leaving 7 bases between. The CDR3: CASSSRGNTEAFF. CDR3 bases: TGTGCCAGCAGTTCCAGGGGGAACACTGAAGCTTTCTTT.

This clone was detected once. The chain carries TRBV21-1 and TRBJ2-7; no DNA check was done on the table's D call, TRBD2. TRBV21-1 is labeled a pseudogene. This CDR3 region has 15 residues. CDR3 region: CASGTGLAGTYEQYF. CDR3 bases: TGTGCCAGCGGGACGGGGCTAGCGGGGACCTACGAGCAGTACTTC.

The chain is built from TRBV18 and TRBJ1-2; 7 bases are a match to TRBD1. From germline, CDR1 is KGHSH and CDR2 LQKENI. V was pared by 3 bases and J by 5 bases, with 3 bases of the junction left unmatched. The CDR3 runs to 13 residues. The DNA for the CDR3 is TGTGCCAGCTCACCGGCAGGGGGGTATGGCTACACCTTC. It specifies CASSPAGGYGYTF.

The chain carries TRBV19 and TRBJ2-1; no reliable D call. This CDR3 is 11 amino acids long. Germline V CDR1 and CDR2: LNHDA, SQIVND (reference sequence). With 5 bases removed from V and 9 bases from J, the gap between germline ends came to 8 bases. As DNA, the CDR3 is TGTGCCAGTAGTCTAAAACCTGAGCAGTTCTTC. As protein: CASSLKPEQFF.

This chain links TRBV6-5 with TRBJ1-2; 8 nucleotides agree with TRBD1. V lost 6 bases to trimming and J lost 3 bases; unmatched junction nucleotides: 9. Germline values: CDR1 MNHEY, CDR2 SVGAGI. The CDR3 is 15 residues long. The CDR3 DNA is TGTGCCAGCAGCTCCCGGACAGGGTACGACTATGGCTACACCTTC. Translating it yields CASSSRTGYDYGYTF.

The V call is TRBV30, the J call TRBJ1-1; no clear D gene. Germline values: CDR1 GTSNPN, CDR2 SVGIG (reference sequence). Trimming removed 0 bases at V and 1 base at J, with 6 bases between. This CDR3 comprises 13 residues. CDR3 residues: CAWSVFGNTEAFF. CDR3 bases: TGTGCCTGGAGTGTATTCGGGAACACTGAAGCTTTCTTT.

The rearrangement uses TRBV3-1 (or the pseudogene TRBV3-2) and TRBJ2-7; D perhaps matches TRBD2 (5 bases). V was cut by 4 bases and J by 2 bases, with 21 bases left in between. The CDR3 consists of 17 residues. Germline CDR1 and CDR2: LGHDT and YNNKEL (reference sequence). The CDR3 loop is CASSPQAVYSRTYEQYF. The CDR3 region has the DNA TGTGCCAGCAGCCCGCAAGCGGTTTACAGCCGAACCTACGAGCAGTACTTC.

The chain joins TRBV30 to TRBJ1-3; D is undetermined. There are 11 residues in the CDR3. The V and J ends lost 7 bases and 2 bases respectively, with 6 bases between them. Germline-derived CDR1 and CDR2 are GTSNPN and SVGIG (reference sequence). CDR3 sequence: CASSPGNTIYF. The CDR3 coding sequence is TGTGCCTCCTCCCCTGGAAACACCATATATTTT.

The V call is TRBV7-9, the J call TRBJ2-7; 12 nucleotides line up with TRBD2. The V segment lost 3 bases and the J segment 2 bases; nucleotides outside the gene matches: 5. CDR1 and CDR2 (germline): SEHNR, FQNEAQ (reference sequence). This CDR3 has 16 residues. For the CDR3, the DNA is TGTGCCAGCAGCTTTCTAGCGGGAGGGCCTCCCTACGAGCAGTACTTC. It translates to CASSFLAGGPPYEQYF.

The V call is TRBV2, the J call TRBJ2-1; perhaps TRBD2 as D (6 bases). Trimming removed 5 bases at V and 2 bases at J, with 16 bases between. The CDR3 contains 16 residues. CDR1 is SNHLY, CDR2 FYNNEI, per germline. CDR3 residues: CASSLEGGPPYNEQFF. The CDR3 nucleotides are TGTGCCAGCAGTTTAGAAGGAGGGCCGCCCTACAATGAGCAGTTCTTC.

The chain links TRBV19 to TRBJ1-4, with D tentatively TRBD1 (5 bases). V lost 0 bases and J lost 8, with 13 bases in between. The CDR3 sequence is 15 residues long. Germline CDR1 is LNHDA and CDR2 is SQIVND (reference sequence). CDR3 coding DNA: TGTGCCAGTAGTATAGATCTAAGGGGAGGAGAAAAACTGTTTTTT. Amino acid sequence: CASSIDLRGGEKLFF.

Remarks on this clone: Other DNA sequences in this sample translate to the same CDR3. The CDR3 sequence is CASSSTSGGYEQYF. CDR3 sequence (DNA): TGCGCCAGCAGCTCGACTAGCGGGGGGTACGAGCAGTACTTC. J is TRBJ2-7 and V is TRBV5-1; TRBD2 matches 13 bases. Germline loops: CDR1 SGHRS, CDR2 YFSETQ. The CDR3 is 14 residues long. Losses at the gene ends were 3 bases for V and 4 bases for J; bases not matched to a gene: 1. Full variable domain (missing parts from reference TRBV5-1 and TRBJ2-7): KAGVTQTPRYLIKTRGQQVTLSCSPISGHRSVSWYQQTPGQGLQFLFEYFSETQRNKGNFPGRFSGRQFSNSRSEMNVSTLELGDSALYLCASSSTSGGYEQYFGPGTRLTVT.

The DNA for the CDR3 is TGTGCCAGCAGCTCCAGGGATCTGAAGGACGAAAAACTGTTTTTT. Encoded protein: CASSSRDLKDEKLFF. The gene calls are TRBV11-2 and TRBJ1-4, with a tentative D call TRBD1 (5 bases). V lost 4 bases, J lost 8 bases, and 17 bases lay in between. The CDR3 sequence is 15 residues long. Germline loops: CDR1 SGHAT, CDR2 FQNNGV.

The chain combines TRBV27 with TRBJ2-6; the D gene is possibly TRBD2 (6 bases). Per the germline V gene, CDR1 is MNHEY and CDR2 is SMNVEV (reference sequence). CDR3 length equals 16 residues. Trimming cost V 8 bases and J 4 bases, with 18 bases left between them. The CDR3 sequence is CASGGGFGSGANVLTF. In DNA form, the CDR3 reads TGTGCCAGCGGTGGAGGGTTCGGTTCAGGGGCCAACGTCCTGACTTTC. The whole variable domain, filled in from reference TRBV27 and TRBJ2-6, reads EAQVTQNPRYLITVTGKKLTVTCSQNMNHEYMSWYRQDPGLGLRQIYYSMNVEVTDKGDVPEGYKVSRKEKRNFPLILESPSPNQTSLYFCASGGGFGSGANVLTFGAGSRLTVL.

This clone appeared once. The V call is TRBV6-5, the J call TRBJ2-7, with 10 positions matching TRBD2. V dropped 2 bases and J dropped 0; count of bases not matched to a gene: 4. Germline-derived CDR1 and CDR2 are MNHEY and SVGAGI. The CDR3 is made up of 16 amino acids. The CDR3 DNA reads TGTGCCAGCAGTTACGACAGCGGGAGGGCCTCCTACGAGCAGTACTTC. Translation: CASSYDSGRASYEQYF.

The chain couples TRBV12-3 or TRBV12-4 to TRBJ2-1; unclear D gene. The CDR3 is 13 amino acids. The ends were cut back, 7 bases at V and 4 bases at J, with 11 bases in the middle. Written as DNA, the CDR3 is TGTGCCAGCACTCTAGAGTCTTACAATGAGCAGTTCTTC. Translated, it gives CASTLESYNEQFF.

The chain links TRBV29-1 to TRBJ2-5; D unresolved. V lost 2 bases, J lost 5 bases, and 18 bases lay in between. CDR1 and CDR2 (germline): SQVTM, ANQGSEA. This CDR3 is 15 amino acids long. The CDR3 is CSVEIGRGVVETQYF. Here the CDR3 DNA reads TGCAGCGTTGAAATAGGCAGAGGTGTAGTGGAGACCCAGTACTTC.

The rearrangement uses TRBV5-1 and TRBJ1-4, with 9 positions matching TRBD1. The germline gives CDR1 SGHRS, CDR2 YFSETQ. The V segment lost 0 bases and the J segment 8 bases; nucleotides outside the gene matches: 5. This CDR3 contains 15 residues. The CDR3 region has the DNA TGCGCCAGCAGCTTGGCGGGACAGGGAGGCGAAAAACTGTTTTTT. It encodes CASSLAGQGGEKLFF.

This sequence joins TRBV25-1 and TRBJ2-7; no definite D call. The CDR3 spans 12 residues. Germline V gives CDR1 MGHDK, CDR2 SYGVNS. The V and J ends lost 4 bases and 3 bases respectively, with 7 bases between them. The CDR3: CASSATGYEQYF. The CDR3 nucleotides read TGTGCCAGCAGTGCCACCGGCTACGAGCAGTACTTC.